This T cell receptor (beta chain) comes out of a study of identical twins. Study results and caveats: For zero-insertion analyses, partial confounding could come from invariant MAIT and iNKT cells. Cross-sectional statistical analysis, not tracking of the same donors, underpinned the conclusions.

The V gene's germline CDR1 is SGHRS and CDR2 YFSETQ. CDR3 length: 17 residues. V shed 3 bases and J 13 bases; nucleotides not matched to a gene: 16. This clonotype was picked up many times. Antigen unknown. TCRdb fed the 5' RACE reads into MiXCR, producing one record per CDR3 protein. The sample contains around 960,000 distinct CDR3 sequences, roughly an eighth of which appear only once. These same data were also listed under a study on yellow fever vaccine responses in identical twins. As reported in that work: The authors reported partly convergent, partly personalized vaccine responses in identical twins.

The sequencing sample was made of PBMCs. V and J are TRBV5-1 and TRBJ2-1; 13 bases line up with TRBD2. The origin of this receptor is a woman between 18 and 30 years old in good health. CDR3 protein: CASSSARTSGSKFRQFF. The CDR3, as DNA: TGCGCCAGCAGCTCCGCCCGGACTAGCGGGAGTAAGTTCCGACAGTTCTTC.